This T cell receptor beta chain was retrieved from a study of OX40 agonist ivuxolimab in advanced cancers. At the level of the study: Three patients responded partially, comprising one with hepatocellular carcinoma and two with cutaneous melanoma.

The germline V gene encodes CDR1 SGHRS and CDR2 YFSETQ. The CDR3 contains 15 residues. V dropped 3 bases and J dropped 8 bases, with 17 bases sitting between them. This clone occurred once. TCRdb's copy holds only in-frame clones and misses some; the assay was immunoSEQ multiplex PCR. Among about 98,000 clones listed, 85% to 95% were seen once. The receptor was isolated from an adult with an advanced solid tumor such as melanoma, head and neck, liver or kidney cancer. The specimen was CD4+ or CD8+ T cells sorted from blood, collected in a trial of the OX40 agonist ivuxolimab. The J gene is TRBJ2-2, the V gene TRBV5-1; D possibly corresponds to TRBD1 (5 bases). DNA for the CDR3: TGCGCCAGCAGCTCCAGGGTTGGGGCCCCGGGGGAGCTGTTTTTT. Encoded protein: CASSSRVGAPGELFF.